The sequence of this T cell receptor (beta chain) was determined in a study of T cells after posttransplantation cyclophosphamide. On this clone: Its matching antigen is unknown. Distinct nucleotide sequences in the sample also encode this CDR3.

Findings and caveats of the study: Tissue-infiltrating T cells from skin or gut overlapped little with blood T cells.

Measured with immunoSEQ multiplex PCR; TCRdb has only the in-frame clones, and not every one. The sample yields 25,000 to 35,000 clones, 86% seen once. The sequence was collected from a man in his fifties. Sequencing used PBMCs.

CDR3 bases: TGTGCCAGCAGCCAAGAAGGAGGGGCGAACACTGAAGCTTTCTTT. It translates to CASSQEGGANTEAFF. The rearrangement joins TRBV14 to TRBJ1-1, with D possibly TRBD1 on 5 matching bases. The CDR3 loop spans 15 amino acids. Germline lookup yields CDR1 SGHDN and CDR2 FVKESK. Trimming shortened V by 0 bases and J by 1 base, and 9 bases separated the two germline ends. Drawing the rest from reference TRBV14 and TRBJ1-1, the complete variable domain is EAGVTQFPSHSVIEKGQTVTLRCDPISGHDNLYWYRRVMGKEIKFLLHFVKESKQDESGMPNNRFLAERTGGTYSTLKVQPAELEDSGVYFCASSQEGGANTEAFFGQGTRLTVV.